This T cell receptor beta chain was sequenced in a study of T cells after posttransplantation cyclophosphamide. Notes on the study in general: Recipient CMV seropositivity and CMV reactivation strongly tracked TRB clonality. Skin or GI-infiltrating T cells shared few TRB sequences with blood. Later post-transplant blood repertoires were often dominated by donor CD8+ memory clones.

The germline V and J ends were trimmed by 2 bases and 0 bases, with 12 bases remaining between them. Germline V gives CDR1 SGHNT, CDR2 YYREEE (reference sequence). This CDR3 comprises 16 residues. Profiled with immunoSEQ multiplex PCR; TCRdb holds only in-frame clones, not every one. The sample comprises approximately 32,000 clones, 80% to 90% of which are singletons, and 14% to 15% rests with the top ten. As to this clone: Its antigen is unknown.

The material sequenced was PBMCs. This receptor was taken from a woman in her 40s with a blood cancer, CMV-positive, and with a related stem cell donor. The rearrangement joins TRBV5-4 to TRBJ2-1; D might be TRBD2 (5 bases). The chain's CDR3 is CASSFGSRASYNEQFF. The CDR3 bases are TGTGCCAGCAGCTTCGGTTCGAGGGCCTCCTACAATGAGCAGTTCTTC.